A selection of T cell receptor beta chains follows, all from one sample in a study of T cells in Graves' hyperthyroidism and ophthalmopathy. From the multiplex PCR reads, TCRdb called clonotypes with MiXCR, one entry per CDR3 protein. Found here are 500,000 to 550,000 distinct CDR3 sequences, around 21% of them singletons; the top ten hold about 26%. Sequenced sample: blood. These receptors were obtained from a man aged 18 to 29 with Graves' hyperthyroidism. The CDR3 runs from the conserved cysteine through the conserved F or W. A D gene is named only where the DNA matches it firmly. Some rows mark clone size as missing; the rest say once, few, many or name a class of expanded clone.

size	J	D	V	DNA	CDR3
NA	TRBJ1-5	NA	TRBV20-1	TGCAGTGCATGGACCTCGTTCAATCAGCCCCAGCATTTT	CSAWTSFNQPQHF
many	TRBJ1-1	TRBD1	TRBV12-3/TRBV12-4	TGTGCCAGCAGTACAAAACAGGGGACTGAAGCTTTCTTT	CASSTKQGTEAFF
many	TRBJ1-2	NA	TRBV20-1	TGCAGTGGAAGAGGAGGGGACGGCTACACCTTC	CSGRGGDGYTF
many	TRBJ1-1	NA	TRBV5-5	TGTGCCAGCAGCTCCGGACAGACCTTGAACACTGAAGCTTTCTTT	CASSSGQTLNTEAFF
NA	TRBJ2-2	NA	TRBV14	TGTGCCAGCAGCCATCTCCACGCCGGGGAGCTGTTTTTT	CASSHLHAGELFF
many	TRBJ2-2	TRBD2	TRBV12-3/TRBV12-4	TGTGCCAGCAGTTTCGATGTAGGGAGGGGTGGGCTGTTTTTT	CASSFDVGRGGLFF
many	TRBJ2-5	NA	TRBV27	TGTGCCAGCAGTTCAGTCCAAGGCGAGGCCCAGTACTTC	CASSSVQGEAQYF
few	TRBJ2-3	NA	TRBV28	TGTGCCAGCAGCCAAAGGGGCGGGGCAGATACGCAGTATTTT	CASSQRGGADTQYF
many	TRBJ2-7	TRBD1	TRBV6-5	TGTGCCAGCAGTTCCTCTCACAGGGGTGGGTCCTACGAGCAGTACTTC	CASSSSHRGGSYEQYF
many	TRBJ1-2	NA	TRBV4-1	TGCGCCAGCAGCCAGTACCGGGACAAGGACTCCAGTCGTGGCTACACCTTC	CASSQYRDKDSSRGYTF
many	TRBJ1-1	NA	TRBV28	TGTGCCAGCAGTTTGGGTGAGGGAGGCACTGAAGCTTTCTTT	CASSLGEGGTEAFF
NA	TRBJ2-7	TRBD2	TRBV20-1	TGCAGTGCTAGAGACCCTAGCGGGGCCTCCTACGAGCAGTACTTC	CSARDPSGASYEQYF
many	TRBJ2-7	NA	TRBV10-3	TGTGCCATCAGTGAATCCCCCTACGAGCAGTACTTC	CAISESPYEQYF
many	TRBJ1-2	NA	TRBV27	TGTGCCAGCAGTTTATCGACCGGCATCCGCTATGGCTACACCTTC	CASSLSTGIRYGYTF
many	TRBJ1-2	NA	TRBV28	TGTGCCAGCAGTTCCGACTATGGCTACACCTTC	CASSSDYGYTF
few	TRBJ2-2	TRBD2	TRBV11-2	TGTGCCAGCAGCCAAACTAGCGGTGCGAACACCGGGGAGCTGTTTTTT	CASSQTSGANTGELFF
many	TRBJ2-7	NA	TRBV25-1	TGTGCCAGCAGTGGACCTGTTTCCTACGAGCAGTACTTC	CASSGPVSYEQYF
NA	TRBJ2-4	TRBD2	TRBV6-5	TGTGCCAGCAGGCTAGCGGGAAAAAACATTCAGTACTTC	CASRLAGKNIQYF
many	TRBJ1-2	TRBD1	TRBV19	TGTGCCAGTAGTATACTGACAGGGCTGGTCGATGGCTACACCTTC	CASSILTGLVDGYTF
many	TRBJ2-5	NA	TRBV9	TGTGCCAGCAGCGTAGGAGACAGTCAAGAGACCCAGTACTTC	CASSVGDSQETQYF
many	TRBJ1-3	NA	TRBV6-1	TGTGCCAGCAGTGTCAACAGGGATGGAAACACCATATATTTT	CASSVNRDGNTIYF
once	TRBJ2-1	TRBD1	TRBV19	TGTGCCAGTAGTTGGACAGGGACCGATGAGCAGTTCTTC	CASSWTGTDEQFF
NA	TRBJ1-2	TRBD1	TRBV12-3/TRBV12-4	TGTGCCAGCAGTTTCTTCCCGGACAGGGGCTATGGCTACACCTTC	CASSFFPDRGYGYTF
many	TRBJ2-5	NA	TRBV15	TGTGCCACCAGCAGAGATCTACTGGCGACCCAGTACTTC	CATSRDLLATQYF
few	TRBJ1-2	TRBD1	TRBV6-5	TGTGCCAGCAGTTACCTGAGGACAGGGGGGCGGTATGGCTACACCTTC	CASSYLRTGGRYGYTF
once	TRBJ2-7	TRBD2	TRBV27	TGTGCCAGCAGTTTAGAGGGACTAGCCCACTACGAGCAGTACTTC	CASSLEGLAHYEQYF
many	TRBJ2-5	NA	TRBV28	TGTGCCAGCAGCCAAATCCCGACAGGAGGAGAGACCCAGTACTTC	CASSQIPTGGETQYF
many	TRBJ2-7	NA	TRBV6-6	TGTGCCAGCCAACTCGGGGGTAATGAGCAGTACTTC	CASQLGGNEQYF
many	TRBJ1-1	NA	TRBV12-3/TRBV12-4	TGTGCCAGCAGTTTAGGTGGGAGGGGAGGCGACGCTTTCTTT	CASSLGGRGGDAFF
many	TRBJ2-5	NA	TRBV12-3/TRBV12-4	TGTGCCAGCAGTTTTTCCCTAGACGAGACCCAGTACTTC	CASSFSLDETQYF
many	TRBJ1-2	NA	TRBV12-3/TRBV12-4	TGTGCCAGCACCGTGCGTGAGAGATATGGCTACACCTTC	CASTVRERYGYTF
NA	TRBJ1-1	NA	TRBV2	TGTGCCAGCAGTGAAGCGTGGGCGACTGAAGCTTTCTTT	CASSEAWATEAFF
NA	TRBJ2-2	NA	TRBV6-2/TRBV6-3	TGTGCCAGCAGTTACTCATGGGGGGGCGCGAAGAGTGTCACCGGGGAGCTGTTTTTT	CASSYSWGGAKSVTGELFF
many	TRBJ1-1	NA	TRBV18	TGTGCCAGCTCACTTCTAGGAGGGAGGGGTACTGAAGCTTTCTTT	CASSLLGGRGTEAFF
NA	TRBJ2-7	NA	TRBV7-9	TGTGCCAGCAGCGTGGATTGGGAGCAGTACTTC	CASSVDWEQYF
many	TRBJ1-3	NA	TRBV12-3/TRBV12-4	TGTGCCAGCAGTTCAGGGACGGAAAACACCATATATTTT	CASSSGTENTIYF
many	TRBJ1-2	TRBD1	TRBV29-1	TGCAGCGTACTGAGGACAGGAGATGGCTACACCTTC	CSVLRTGDGYTF
many	TRBJ2-7	TRBD2	TRBV28	TGTGCCAGCAGTTTTCCTCCCAGCGGGGGGGCCCACGAGCAGTACTTC	CASSFPPSGGAHEQYF
many	TRBJ1-1	NA	TRBV11-2	TGTGCCAGCAGCTTAGTCAAGGGTAGCTGGACACTGGGAGCTTTCTTT	CASSLVKGSWTLGAFF
many	TRBJ1-1	NA	TRBV12-3/TRBV12-4	TGTGTTACCAAATCCCGTGGGAAGAACACTGAAGCTTTCTTT	CVTKSRGKNTEAFF
many	TRBJ1-5	NA	TRBV12-3/TRBV12-4	TGTGCCAGCTCCCTCGGAAGGGCTTTTCAGCCCCAGCATTTT	CASSLGRAFQPQHF
many	TRBJ2-7	TRBD1	TRBV12-3/TRBV12-4	TGTGCCAGCAGTCCAACAGGGGGCAATTACGAGCAGTACTTC	CASSPTGGNYEQYF
many	TRBJ2-7	NA	TRBV6-1	TGTGCCAGCAGTGAACCCCCGGTCTACGAGCAGTACTTC	CASSEPPVYEQYF
NA	TRBJ1-5	NA	TRBV12-3/TRBV12-4	TGTGCCAGCAGTTTGGGGGGGGTCCCTCATCAGCCCCAGCATTTT	CASSLGGVPHQPQHF
few	TRBJ1-5	NA	TRBV10-2	TGCGCCAGCAGTGACAGAAACTCTAATCAGCCCCAGCATTTT	CASSDRNSNQPQHF
many	TRBJ2-7	TRBD1	TRBV7-9	TGTGCCAGCAGCTCCCAGGGACAGCTTCTCGAGCAGTACTTC	CASSSQGQLLEQYF
many	TRBJ1-2	NA	TRBV19	TGTGCCAGTAGTATCGATGGGGCTCGTTATGGCTACACCTTC	CASSIDGARYGYTF
few	TRBJ2-2	TRBD1	TRBV6-1	TGTGCCAGCAGTGAACGAGGGGGCGCGAACACCGGGGAGCTGTTTTTT	CASSERGGANTGELFF